This entry concerns a single T cell receptor beta chain. It has no known antigen specificity. Per-nucleotide qualities are absent, and no much larger clonotype sits a single base away. The immunoSEQ assay at survey resolution was used to sequence TCRbeta rearrangements from genomic DNA. Turning to the authors' computational methods: In the TCR sequencing data, the lowest productive clonotype frequency that could be detected was 2.59 x 10-5. Only productive TCRbeta rearrangements, defined as complete and in-frame sequences, were included in the analyses. The clonality of each sample was calculated as Simpson clonality in the immunoSEQ Analyzer version 3.0. Based on frequency, clones were grouped as very rare, small, medium, large (1-20%) or hyperexpanded (>20%). OLGA 1.2.3 estimated generation probabilities, VDJtools produced V-gene circos plots, VDJdb was queried for specificities, and GLIPH identified CDR3 motifs. In its TCRdb copy, this immuneACCESS table keeps in-frame sequences only and misses some clones. Where compared with another copy, unresolved V genes explain less than half of these, and the others have no known cause. V and J calls and clone size are as listed in that table; D and trimming were resolved from the DNA. Within this sample are 25,000 to 35,000 clones, with just under 75% of them counted one time only. The leading ten clones occupy approximately 1.1% of the sample.

This entry comes from a study of STAT5B mutations in CD4+ large granular lymphocyte leukemia (dated by TCRdb to between 2020 and 2023). Background on the whole study: Among healthy controls, the CDR3 'QG' motif was associated with a particular HLA allele. The study compared the TCRbeta repertoires of patients with CD4+ T-cell large granular lymphocyte leukemia against those of healthy blood donors. Flow cytometry on FACSCanto II or FACSVerse confirmed that purified fractions exceeded 95% purity among lymphocytes. The study at large found these results: The data were not HLA-matched, and the higher clonality in CD4+ T-LGLL than in CD8+ T-LGLL could be due to the relatively small sample size. The main leukemic clonotypes were found to be private to each patient, although about 25% of the main leukemic clonotypes were detected at low frequency in the non-leukemic repertoires of other patients. TRBV06-family usage was enriched among the top patient clones (8/27) compared with healthy controls (2/35). CD4-sorted patient repertoires appeared more clonal than healthy CD4+ repertoires, and this difference persisted after removing the putative leukemic clones.

The healthy control group was made up of roughly 34 blood donors, and the Finnish Red Cross blood service supplied their buffy coats. All TCR-sequenced material derived from peripheral blood: patient blood samples and healthy donor buffy coats. Peripheral blood mononuclear cells were isolated by Ficoll-Hypaque gradient centrifugation. For the healthy controls, CD4+ cells were obtained from buffy coats by magnetic purification. Genomic DNA was extracted with the Gentra Puregene Cell and Tissue kit and quantified on a Qubit 2.0 fluorometer. Here V drops 2 bases and J drops 7 bases, and the junction holds 6 bases not matched to any gene. The CDR3 runs 15 amino acids, cysteine and phenylalanine included. Kept here is only the CDR3 DNA, which spans 45 bases and is read in frame from base 1. CDR1 and CDR2 are drawn from the germline V gene: SGDLS, YYNGEE.

Sample: CD4+ T cells from blood buffy coats. Recombination linked TRBV9 to TRBJ2-3; TRBD2 fits 11 bases in the junction. The origin of this receptor is a human donor in good health. For the CDR3, the sequence is CASSVLAGGRYTQYF. The nucleotide sequence is given as TGTGCCAGCAGCGTTTTAGCGGGGGGGCGTTATACGCAGTATTTT. Full variable domain (CDR3 extended with the reference TRBV9 and TRBJ2-3 proteins): DSGVTQTPKHLITATGQRVTLRCSPRSGDLSVYWYQQSLDQGLQFLIQYYNGEERAKGNILERFSAQQFPDLHSELNLSSLELGDSALYFCASSVLAGGRYTQYFGPGTRLTVL.